Below are 12 T cell receptor beta chains sequenced from a single sample in a study of Graves' ophthalmopathy and Graves' hyperthyroidism. CDR3 regions of TCR beta were amplified from RNA transcripts. First-round RT-PCR used HTBI primers; second-round multiplex PCR followed. TCRdb fed the multiplex PCR reads into MiXCR, producing one record per CDR3 protein. The table shows some 380,000 distinct CDR3 sequences, with less than 20% occurring only once. The sequenced sample was peripheral blood. These receptors were taken from a woman between 18 and 29 years old with stable Graves' hyperthyroidism.

This clonotype was found once. The chain uses TRBV6-1 and TRBJ1-5; D is perhaps TRBD1 (5 bases). The V gene's germline CDR1 is MNHNS and CDR2 SASEGT. Trimming left V 4 bases short and J 1 base short, with 20 bases between. CDR3 length: 18 residues. The DNA for the CDR3 is TGTGCCAGCAGTGGCAAGACGGGGCAGTCTTTAAGCAATCAGCCCCAGCATTTT. Amino acids: CASSGKTGQSLSNQPQHF.

The genes are TRBV20-1 and TRBJ2-2; D is possibly TRBD2 (5 bases). The length of the CDR3 is 14 residues. Germline V gene sequence: CDR1 DFQATT, CDR2 SNEGSKA (reference sequence). Trimming removed 5 bases from V and 5 bases from J, with 15 bases in between. CDR3 protein: CSAHFGSRTGELFF. The CDR3 DNA follows: TGCAGTGCTCATTTTGGGAGTCGGACCGGGGAGCTGTTTTTT.

The chain is built from TRBV2 and TRBJ2-5, with D hard to call. V shed 10 bases and J shed 4 bases, with 16 bases lying between them. This CDR3 has 13 amino acids. Germline values: CDR1 SNHLY, CDR2 FYNNEI. The CDR3: CAISPGPRETQYF. CDR3 in DNA: TGTGCCATTAGCCCGGGCCCAAGAGAGACCCAGTACTTC. Together with reference TRBV2 and TRBJ2-5, the CDR3 gives the full variable domain: EPEVTQTPSHQVTQMGQEVILRCVPISNHLYFYWYRQILGQKVEFLVSFYNNEISEKSEIFDDQFSVERPDGSNFTLKIRSTKLEDSAMYFCAISPGPRETQYFGPGTRLLVL.

The rearrangement uses TRBV6-1 and TRBJ2-5, with D possibly being TRBD1 or TRBD2 (6 bases each). V was pared by 7 bases and J by 5 bases, with 23 bases between. The CDR3 covers 16 residues. CDR1 and CDR2 (germline): MNHNS, SASEGT. The CDR3 sequence: CASTHSLARGRETQYF. DNA for the CDR3: TGTGCCAGCACCCACTCGCTGGCCCGGGGGCGGGAGACCCAGTACTTC.

The rearrangement uses TRBV20-1 and TRBJ2-7, with a possible D match to TRBD2 (6 bases). Trimming removed 5 bases at V and 3 bases at J, with 23 bases between. Germline V gives CDR1 DFQATT, CDR2 SNEGSKA (reference sequence). The CDR3 covers 16 residues. The CDR3 sequence: CSAPQHRRDFRYEQYF. The CDR3 DNA follows: TGCAGTGCTCCGCAACACCGCCGGGACTTCCGCTACGAGCAGTACTTC.

Ten or more counts support this clonotype. The rearrangement uses TRBV29-1 and TRBJ2-2, with 9 bases identical to TRBD1. The CDR3 extends over 15 amino acids. Unmatched junction bases numbered 9, after V lost 6 bases and J lost 4 bases. Germline V gives CDR1 SQVTM, CDR2 ANQGSEA. The CDR3: CSVRRGQGGTGELFF. In nucleotides, the CDR3 is TGCAGCGTCCGAAGGGGACAGGGAGGCACCGGGGAGCTGTTTTTT.

This clonotype showed up many times. The genes are TRBV12-3 or TRBV12-4 and TRBJ1-2, with D possibly being TRBD1 (6 bases). The CDR3 is 15 residues long. Trimming took off 6 bases at V and 4 bases at J, with 18 bases between the two ends. CDR3 DNA: TGTGCCAGCAGAAGCGGGGGCGCGGGAAGCTATGGCTACACCTTC. Translated, it gives CASRSGGAGSYGYTF.

This chain joins TRBV20-1 and TRBJ1-2; the D gene is possibly TRBD1 (5 bases). The germline V gene encodes CDR1 DFQATT and CDR2 SNEGSKA (reference sequence). This CDR3 is built from 14 residues. V was cut by 6 bases and J by 4 bases, with 18 bases left in between. The DNA of the CDR3 is TGCAGTGCAGTCACCGGGACCATGGCCTATGGCTACACCTTC. Translated: CSAVTGTMAYGYTF.

The chain uses TRBV6-2 or TRBV6-3 and TRBJ1-5; D uncertain. V dropped 3 bases and J dropped 7 bases, with 13 bases sitting between them. This CDR3 contains 14 residues. Germline V gene sequence: CDR1 MNHEY, CDR2 SVGEGT. The CDR3 DNA reads TGTGCCAGCAGTTATATGGATATATGGCAGCCCCAGCATTTT. Protein product: CASSYMDIWQPQHF.

This clonotype was detected many times. V is TRBV25-1 and J is TRBJ2-5, with 8 bases fitting TRBD2. The CDR3 totals 14 residues. CDR1 and CDR2 from the germline V gene are MGHDK and SYGVNS. With V trimmed by 6 bases and J by 5 bases, 8 bases remained unmatched. Here the CDR3 DNA reads TGTGCCAGCAGAAAAAGCGGGGGTGGCGAGACCCAGTACTTC. Its translation is CASRKSGGGETQYF. Complete variable domain (other parts from reference TRBV25-1 and TRBJ2-5): EADIYQTPRYLVIGTGKKITLECSQTMGHDKMYWYQQDPGMELHLIHYSYGVNSTEKGDLSSESTVSRIRTEHFPLTLESARPSHTSQYLCASRKSGGGETQYFGPGTRLLVL.

This clonotype came up many times. The gene calls are TRBV19 and TRBJ1-1, with D maybe TRBD1 (5 bases). Looked up from germline, CDR1 is LNHDA and CDR2 is SQIVND (reference sequence). V was cut by 5 bases and J by 1 base, with 14 bases left in between. This CDR3 comprises 15 residues. For the CDR3, the DNA is TGTGCCAGTAGTTCTACAGGATATGGGAACACTGAAGCTTTCTTT. Its protein is CASSSTGYGNTEAFF.

This clonotype has at least ten counts. The chain has TRBV19 and TRBJ1-5, with 10 nucleotides matching TRBD1. The V gene's germline CDR1 is LNHDA and CDR2 SQIVND (reference sequence). Losses at the gene ends were 5 bases for V and 7 bases for J; bases not matched to a gene: 11. The CDR3 is made up of 16 amino acids. CDR3 nucleotide sequence: TGTGCCAGTAGTGTTTCAAGGGACAGGGGAGGGCAGCCCCAGCATTTT. Protein: CASSVSRDRGGQPQHF.